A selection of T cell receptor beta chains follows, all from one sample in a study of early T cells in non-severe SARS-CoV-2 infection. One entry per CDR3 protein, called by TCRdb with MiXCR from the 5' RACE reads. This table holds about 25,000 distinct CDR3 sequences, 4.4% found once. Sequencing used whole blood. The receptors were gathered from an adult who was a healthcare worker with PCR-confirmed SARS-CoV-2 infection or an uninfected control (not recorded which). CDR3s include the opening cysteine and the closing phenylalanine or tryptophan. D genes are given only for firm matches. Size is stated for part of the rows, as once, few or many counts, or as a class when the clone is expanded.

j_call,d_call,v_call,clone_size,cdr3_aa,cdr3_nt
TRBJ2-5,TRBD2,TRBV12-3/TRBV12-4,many,CASSLGSGSGETQYF,TGTGCCAGCAGTTTGGGTAGCGGGAGTGGAGAGACCCAGTACTTC
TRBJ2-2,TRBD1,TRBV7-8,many,CASSFGTAMNTGELFF,TGTGCCAGCAGCTTCGGGACAGCGATGAACACCGGGGAGCTGTTTTTT
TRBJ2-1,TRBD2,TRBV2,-,CATLAGESYNEQFF,TGTGCCACTTTAGCGGGAGAGTCCTACAATGAGCAGTTCTTC
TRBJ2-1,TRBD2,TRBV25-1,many,CASNIGTSEYNEQFF,TGTGCCAGCAATATCGGGACTAGCGAATACAATGAGCAGTTCTTC
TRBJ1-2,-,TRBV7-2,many,CASSPAASDYGYTF,TGTGCCAGCAGCCCGGCTGCGTCAGACTATGGCTACACCTTC
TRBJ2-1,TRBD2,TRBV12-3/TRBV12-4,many,CASSFAGVTYNEQFF,TGTGCCAGCAGTTTTGCGGGAGTAACCTACAATGAGCAGTTCTTC
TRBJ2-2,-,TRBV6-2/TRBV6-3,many,CASSYSIDPTDLNTGELFF,TGTGCCAGCAGTTACTCGATAGACCCCACAGATTTGAACACCGGGGAGCTGTTTTTT
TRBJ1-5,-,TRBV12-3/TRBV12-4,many,CASSFGGSNQPQHF,TGTGCCAGCAGTTTCGGGGGGAGCAATCAGCCCCAGCATTTT
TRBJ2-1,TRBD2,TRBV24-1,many,CATSSLAGGGSYNEQFF,TGTGCCACCAGTAGCCTAGCGGGAGGGGGATCCTACAATGAGCAGTTCTTC
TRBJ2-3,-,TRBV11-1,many,CASSERASESDTQYF,TGTGCCAGCAGCGAAAGGGCTAGCGAGTCAGATACGCAGTATTTT
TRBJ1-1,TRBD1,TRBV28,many,CASSGGTGGPMNTEAFF,TGTGCCAGCAGCGGGGGGACAGGGGGCCCTATGAACACTGAAGCTTTCTTT
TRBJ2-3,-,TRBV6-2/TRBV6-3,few,CASSYHVGSTDTQYF,TGTGCCAGCAGTTACCACGTCGGGAGCACAGATACGCAGTATTTT
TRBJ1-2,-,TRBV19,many,CASSISSHRDLYGYTF,TGTGCCAGTAGTATATCGAGTCACAGAGATCTATATGGCTACACCTTC
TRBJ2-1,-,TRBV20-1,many,CSAVPRENEQFF,TGCAGTGCCGTCCCGCGAGAAAATGAGCAGTTCTTC
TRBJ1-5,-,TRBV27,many,CASSVRGGGYSNQPQHF,TGTGCCAGCAGTGTCCGAGGAGGGGGTTATAGCAATCAGCCCCAGCATTTT
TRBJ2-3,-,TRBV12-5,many,CARPQQSTDTQYF,TGTGCTAGGCCCCAGCAGAGCACAGATACGCAGTATTTT
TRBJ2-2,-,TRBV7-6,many,CASSLSGFGSNTGELFF,TGTGCCAGCAGCTTAAGTGGGTTCGGTAGCAACACCGGGGAGCTGTTTTTT
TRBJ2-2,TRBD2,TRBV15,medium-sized,CATSREAGTSGEGLPGELFF,TGTGCCACCAGCAGAGAAGCGGGGACTAGCGGGGAAGGGCTCCCCGGGGAGCTGTTTTTT
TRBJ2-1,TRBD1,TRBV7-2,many,CASSSPGTGDYNEQFF,TGTGCCAGCAGCTCCCCCGGGACAGGGGACTACAATGAGCAGTTCTTC
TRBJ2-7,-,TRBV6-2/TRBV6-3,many,CASTDISGSSSYEQYF,TGTGCCAGCACCGACATCAGCGGGTCCAGCTCCTACGAGCAGTACTTC
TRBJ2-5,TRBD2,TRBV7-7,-,CASSLGTSQETQYF,TGTGCTAGCAGCTTAGGGACTAGCCAAGAGACCCAGTACTTC
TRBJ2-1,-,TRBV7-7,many,CASSFSLGYNEQFF,TGTGCTAGCAGCTTCTCTCTTGGCTACAATGAGCAGTTCTTC
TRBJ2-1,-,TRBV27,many,CASSLSFTYNEQFF,TGTGCCAGCAGTTTATCGTTTACGTACAATGAGCAGTTCTTC
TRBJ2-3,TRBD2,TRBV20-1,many,CSATRLAGVTDTQYF,TGCAGTGCTACGCGACTAGCGGGAGTGACAGATACGCAGTATTTT
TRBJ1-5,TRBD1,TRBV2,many,CASSLGQELYFTKNNQPQHF,TGTGCCAGCAGTCTGGGACAGGAGTTATATTTTACAAAGAATAATCAGCCCCAGCATTTT
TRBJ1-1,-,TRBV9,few,CASSVVTENTEAFF,TGTGCCAGCAGCGTAGTGACAGAGAACACTGAAGCTTTCTTT
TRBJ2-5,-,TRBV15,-,CATSRDGKTEETQYF,TGTGCCACCAGCAGAGACGGGAAGACCGAAGAGACCCAGTACTTC
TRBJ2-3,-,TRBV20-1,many,CSAPPVIRDTDTQYF,TGCAGTGCCCCTCCCGTAATTAGGGACACAGATACGCAGTATTTT
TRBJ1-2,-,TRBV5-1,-,CASSLAPVNYGYTF,TGCGCCAGCAGCTTGGCCCCGGTAAACTATGGCTACACCTTC